This T cell receptor beta chain was obtained from a study of cytomegalovirus exposure and HLA in healthy donors. The CDR3 totals 19 residues. Germline CDR1 reads SGHTA; CDR2 reads FQGNSA. Between the trimmed V and J ends, which lost 2 bases and 4 bases, there was a span of 26 bases. In the PCR, 60 Vbeta and 13 Jbeta primers were used. Profiling relied on immunoSEQ multiplex PCR, and the TCRdb table lists in-frame clones only, not all of them. The sample carries tens of thousands of clones, about 50% recorded once. The receptor's source is a human donor in good health. The chain has TRBV7-2 and TRBJ1-2; D is possibly TRBD1 (6 bases). Sequenced: PBMCs. CDR3 amino acids: CASSLRGRGNRQAGYGYTF. The CDR3 DNA reads TGTGCCAGCAGCTTACGGGGTAGAGGCAACCGACAGGCAGGCTATGGCTACACCTTC.